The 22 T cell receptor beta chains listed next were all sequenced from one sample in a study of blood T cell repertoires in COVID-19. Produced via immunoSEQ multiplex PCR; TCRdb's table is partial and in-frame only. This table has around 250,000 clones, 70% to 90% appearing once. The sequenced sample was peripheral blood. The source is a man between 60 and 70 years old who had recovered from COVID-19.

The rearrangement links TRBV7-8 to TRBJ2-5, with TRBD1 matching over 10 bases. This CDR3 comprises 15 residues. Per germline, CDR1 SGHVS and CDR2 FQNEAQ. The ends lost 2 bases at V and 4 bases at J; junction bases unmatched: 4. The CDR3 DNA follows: TGTGCCAGCAGCTTATGGGACAGGGGTGGAGAGACCCAGTACTTC. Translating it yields CASSLWDRGGETQYF. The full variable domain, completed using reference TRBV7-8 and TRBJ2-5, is GAGVSQSPRYKVAKRGQDVALRCDPISGHVSLFWYQQALGQGPEFLTYFQNEAQLDKSGLPSDRFFAERPEGSVSTLKIQRTQQEDSAVYLCASSLWDRGGETQYFGPGTRLLVL.

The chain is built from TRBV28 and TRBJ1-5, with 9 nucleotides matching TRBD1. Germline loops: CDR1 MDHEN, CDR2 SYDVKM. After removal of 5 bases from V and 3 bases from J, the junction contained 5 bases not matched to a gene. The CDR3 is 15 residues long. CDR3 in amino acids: CASSDWTGDNQPQHF. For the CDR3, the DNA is TGTGCCAGCAGTGACTGGACAGGGGACAATCAGCCCCAGCATTTT.

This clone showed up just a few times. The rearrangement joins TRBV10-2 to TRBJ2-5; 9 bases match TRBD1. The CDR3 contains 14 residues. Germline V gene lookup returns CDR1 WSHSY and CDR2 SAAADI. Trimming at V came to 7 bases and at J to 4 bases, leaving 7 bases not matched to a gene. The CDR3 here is CASNYRGPGETQYF. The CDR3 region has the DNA TGCGCCAGCAATTACAGGGGGCCAGGAGAGACCCAGTACTTC.

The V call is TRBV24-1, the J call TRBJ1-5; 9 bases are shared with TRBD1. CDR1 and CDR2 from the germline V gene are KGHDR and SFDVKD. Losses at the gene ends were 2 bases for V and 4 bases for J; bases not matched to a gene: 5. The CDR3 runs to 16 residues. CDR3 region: CATSDSGQGTNQPQHF. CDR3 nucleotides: TGTGCCACCAGTGATTCGGGACAGGGCACGAATCAGCCCCAGCATTTT.

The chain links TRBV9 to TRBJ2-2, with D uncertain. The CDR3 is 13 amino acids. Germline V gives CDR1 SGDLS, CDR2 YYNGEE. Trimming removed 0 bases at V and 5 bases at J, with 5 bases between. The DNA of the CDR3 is TGTGCCAGCAGCGTAGTCAGTACCGGGGAGCTGTTTTTT. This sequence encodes CASSVVSTGELFF.

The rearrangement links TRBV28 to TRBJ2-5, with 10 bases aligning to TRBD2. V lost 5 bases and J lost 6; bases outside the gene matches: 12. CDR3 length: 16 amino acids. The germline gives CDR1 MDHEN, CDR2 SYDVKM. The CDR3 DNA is TGTGCCAGCAGTCCGACCTTTAGCGGGGGGAGGCAGACCCAGTACTTC. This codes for CASSPTFSGGRQTQYF. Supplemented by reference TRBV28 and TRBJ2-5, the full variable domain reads DVKVTQSSRYLVKRTGEKVFLECVQDMDHENMFWYRQDPGLGLRLIYFSYDVKMKEKGDIPEGYSVSREKKERFSLILESASTNQTSMYLCASSPTFSGGRQTQYFGPGTRLLVL.

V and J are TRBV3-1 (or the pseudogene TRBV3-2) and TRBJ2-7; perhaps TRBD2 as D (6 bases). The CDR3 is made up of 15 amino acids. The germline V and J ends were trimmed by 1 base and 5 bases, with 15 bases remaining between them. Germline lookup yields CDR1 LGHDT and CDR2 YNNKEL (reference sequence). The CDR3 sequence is CASSQGVLASDEQYF. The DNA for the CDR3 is TGTGCCAGCAGCCAAGGGGTTTTAGCTAGCGACGAGCAGTACTTC.

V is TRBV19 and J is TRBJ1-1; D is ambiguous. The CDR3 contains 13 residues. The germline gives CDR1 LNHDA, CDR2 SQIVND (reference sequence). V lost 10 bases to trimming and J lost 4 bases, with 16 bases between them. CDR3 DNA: TGTGCCACCAGATCGGGGTCTGGCACTGAAGCTTTCTTT. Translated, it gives CATRSGSGTEAFF.

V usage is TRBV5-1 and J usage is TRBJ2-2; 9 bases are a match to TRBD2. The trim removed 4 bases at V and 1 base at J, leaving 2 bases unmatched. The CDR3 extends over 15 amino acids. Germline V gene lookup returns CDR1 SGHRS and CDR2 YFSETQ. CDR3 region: CASSETSGNTGELFF. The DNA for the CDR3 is TGCGCCAGCAGCGAGACTAGCGGGAACACCGGGGAGCTGTTTTTT. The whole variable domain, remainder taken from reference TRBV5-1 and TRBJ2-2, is KAGVTQTPRYLIKTRGQQVTLSCSPISGHRSVSWYQQTPGQGLQFLFEYFSETQRNKGNFPGRFSGRQFSNSRSEMNVSTLELGDSALYLCASSETSGNTGELFFGEGSRLTVL.

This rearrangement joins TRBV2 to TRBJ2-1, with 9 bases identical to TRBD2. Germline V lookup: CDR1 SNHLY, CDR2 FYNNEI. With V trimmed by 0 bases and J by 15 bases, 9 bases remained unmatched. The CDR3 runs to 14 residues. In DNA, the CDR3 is TGTGCCAGCAGTGAAGCTCTACTAGCGGGTCGGTTGTTCTTC. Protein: CASSEALLAGRLFF.

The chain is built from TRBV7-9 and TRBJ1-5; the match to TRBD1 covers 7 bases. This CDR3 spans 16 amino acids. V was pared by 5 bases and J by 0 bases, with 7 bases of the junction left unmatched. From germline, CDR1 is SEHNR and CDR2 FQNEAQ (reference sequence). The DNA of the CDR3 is TGTGCCAGCAGCCGAGGGACAGATTATAGCAATCAGCCCCAGCATTTT. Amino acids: CASSRGTDYSNQPQHF. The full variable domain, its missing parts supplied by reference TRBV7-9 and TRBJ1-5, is DTGVSQNPRHKITKRGQNVTFRCDPISEHNRLYWYRQTLGQGPEFLTYFQNEAQLEKSRLLSDRFSAERPKGSFSTLEIQRTEQGDSAMYLCASSRGTDYSNQPQHFGDGTRLSIL.

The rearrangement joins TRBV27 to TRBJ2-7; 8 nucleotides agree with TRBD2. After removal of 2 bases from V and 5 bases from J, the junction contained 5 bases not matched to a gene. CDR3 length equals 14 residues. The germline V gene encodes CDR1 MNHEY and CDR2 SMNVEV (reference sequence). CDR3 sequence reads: CASSLARGDNEQYF. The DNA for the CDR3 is TGTGCCAGCAGTTTAGCGCGGGGGGACAACGAGCAGTACTTC.

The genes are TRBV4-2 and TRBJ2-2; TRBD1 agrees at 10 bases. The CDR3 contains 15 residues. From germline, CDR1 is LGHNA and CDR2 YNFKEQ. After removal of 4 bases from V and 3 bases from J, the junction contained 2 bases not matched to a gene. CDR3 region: CASSPGTGDTGELFF. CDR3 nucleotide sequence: TGTGCCAGCAGCCCGGGGACAGGGGACACCGGGGAGCTGTTTTTT.

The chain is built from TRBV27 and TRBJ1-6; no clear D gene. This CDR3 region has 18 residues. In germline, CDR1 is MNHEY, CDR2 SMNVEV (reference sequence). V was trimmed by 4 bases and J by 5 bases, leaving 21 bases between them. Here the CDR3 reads CASSYQGPALGNNSPLHF. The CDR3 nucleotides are TGTGCCAGCAGTTATCAAGGACCCGCTCTCGGGAATAATTCACCCCTCCACTTT.

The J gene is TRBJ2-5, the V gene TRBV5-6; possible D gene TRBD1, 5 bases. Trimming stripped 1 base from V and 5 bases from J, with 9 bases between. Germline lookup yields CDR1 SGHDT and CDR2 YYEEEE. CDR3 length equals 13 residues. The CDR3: CASSLTSGETQYF. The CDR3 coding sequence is TGTGCCAGCAGCTTGACCTCAGGGGAGACCCAGTACTTC.

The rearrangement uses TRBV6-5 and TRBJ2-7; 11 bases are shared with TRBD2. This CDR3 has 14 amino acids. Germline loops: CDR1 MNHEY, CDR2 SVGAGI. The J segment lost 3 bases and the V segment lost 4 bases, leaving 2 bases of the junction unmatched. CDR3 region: CASSLAGGDYEQYF. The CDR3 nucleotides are TGTGCCAGCAGTTTAGCGGGAGGGGACTACGAGCAGTACTTC.

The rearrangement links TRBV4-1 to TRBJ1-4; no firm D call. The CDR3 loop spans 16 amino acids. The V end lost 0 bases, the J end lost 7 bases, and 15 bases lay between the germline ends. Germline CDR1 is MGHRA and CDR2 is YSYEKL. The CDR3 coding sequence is TGCGCCAGCAGCCAAGATCGGCTCCTCGGCGGTGAAAAACTGTTTTTT. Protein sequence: CASSQDRLLGGEKLFF.

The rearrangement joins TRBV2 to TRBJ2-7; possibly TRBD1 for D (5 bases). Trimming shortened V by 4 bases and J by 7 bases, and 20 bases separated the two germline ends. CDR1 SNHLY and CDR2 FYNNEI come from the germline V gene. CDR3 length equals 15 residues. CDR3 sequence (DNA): TGTGCCAGCAGTGTAAACCTTCGACAGATTCGAGAGCAGTACTTC. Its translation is CASSVNLRQIREQYF. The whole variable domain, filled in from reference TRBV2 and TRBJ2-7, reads EPEVTQTPSHQVTQMGQEVILRCVPISNHLYFYWYRQILGQKVEFLVSFYNNEISEKSEIFDDQFSVERPDGSNFTLKIRSTKLEDSAMYFCASSVNLRQIREQYFGPGTRLTVT.

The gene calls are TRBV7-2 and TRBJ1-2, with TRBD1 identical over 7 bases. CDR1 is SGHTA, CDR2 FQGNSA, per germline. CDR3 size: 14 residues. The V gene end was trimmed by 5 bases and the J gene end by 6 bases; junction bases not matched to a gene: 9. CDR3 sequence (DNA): TGTGCCAGCAGCCAAAGGGGGACAGAGGATGGCTACACCTTC. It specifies CASSQRGTEDGYTF.

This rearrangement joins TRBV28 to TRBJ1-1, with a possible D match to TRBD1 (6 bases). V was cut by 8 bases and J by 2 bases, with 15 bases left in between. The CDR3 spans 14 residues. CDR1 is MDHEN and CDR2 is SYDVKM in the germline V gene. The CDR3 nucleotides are TGTGCCAGCCGAACGGGGGGCCAAAACACTGAAGCTTTCTTT. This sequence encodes CASRTGGQNTEAFF.

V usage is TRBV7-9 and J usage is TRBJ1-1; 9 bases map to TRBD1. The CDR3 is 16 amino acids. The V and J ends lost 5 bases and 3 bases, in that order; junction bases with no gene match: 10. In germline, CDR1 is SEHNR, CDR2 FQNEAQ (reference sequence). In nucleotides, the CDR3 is TGTGCCAGCAGCCCTCCGGGACAGGGACGGGACACTGAAGCTTTCTTT. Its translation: CASSPPGQGRDTEAFF.

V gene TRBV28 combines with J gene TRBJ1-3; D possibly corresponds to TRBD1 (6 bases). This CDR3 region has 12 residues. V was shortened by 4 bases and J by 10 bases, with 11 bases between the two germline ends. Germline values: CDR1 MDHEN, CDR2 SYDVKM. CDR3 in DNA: TGTGCCAGCAGTTCTACAGGGCGTACCATATATTTT. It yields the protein CASSSTGRTIYF.